Sequencing of this T cell receptor (beta chain) was carried out in a study of shared clonotypes between healthy human individuals (dated by TCRdb to 2018 to 2021). Concerning the study at large: The cohort included a few men and a couple of women between 18 and 49 years of age. For each donor, three plates each were used for CD4 naive and CD4 memory, two plates were used for CD8 naive, and one plate was used for CD8 memory. The study deeply sequenced blood TCR repertoires of several healthy adults to estimate repertoire size and the extent of clonotype sharing between individuals. Different laboratories and diverse techniques were used to prepare libraries and sequence TCR repertoires, to increase sequencing depth and limit assay-specific biases. Each donor's leukapheresis produced roughly between roughly 0.9 and 9 billion PBMCs. The paper as a whole reports these results and caveats: Pairwise subsampling indicated that sequencing depth was expected to affect the degree of clonotype sharing among donors. Compared with non-shared clonotypes, clonotypes shared by all four sorted-subset donors had higher generation probabilities. The small number of donors limited the genetic and exposure-history diversity represented. Across a handful of donors, approximately 4.9% of naive CD4, approximately 3.5% of naive CD8, under 2.5% of memory CD4, and 0.3% to 0.45% of memory CD8 clonotypes were shared. Estimated clonotype richness was generally larger for naive than for memory subsets. Sampling was restricted to blood, and TCR repertoires in tissue are likely to differ from TCR repertoires in blood. Even with the large sequencing depth, rarefaction of the sorted-subset datasets indicated that sequencing was incomplete.

A distance of 13 bases separates the germline ends of V and J, which lose 0 bases and 4 bases respectively. CDR1 and CDR2, looked up from the germline V gene, are ENHRY and SYGVKD. The CDR3 runs 15 amino acids, cysteine and phenylalanine included. Only the CDR3 part of the read is kept: 45 bases, read in frame from the first base. Comments on this clone: Its antigen remains undetermined. No base quality values were provided; no much bigger clone lies one nucleotide off.

Donors were healthy HIV-negative adults with no recently reported acute infections or vaccinations. Every donor was a Caucasian adult living in Nashville, Tennessee, USA. Magnetic negative selection was used to enrich CD4+ T cells, after which naive cells were positively selected on CD45RA and the negative fraction became the memory subset. After blood collection by leukapheresis, PBMCs were isolated using Ficoll-Histopaque density gradient centrifugation and then cryopreserved in the vapor phase of liquid nitrogen. Purity and quantity of every magnetically sorted T cell population were checked by analytical flow cytometry. Genomic DNA was isolated from each sorted fraction and quantified by UV absorbance on a Nanodrop 2000c. Using the deep immunoSEQ assay, multiplex PCR amplified TCR CDR3 regions from genomic DNA. Genomic DNA extracted from each cell subset was distributed evenly over all wells of several immunoSEQ 96-well plates, and each plate served as one replicate. For sorted subsets, about 0.2 ug genomic DNA, equal to 30,000 to 35,000 T cell genomes, was loaded into each replicate PCR. The purified libraries were quantified using a Qubit 3.0 fluorometer, sized with a Bioanalyzer 2100, and then quantified again using the KAPA Library Quantification kit. Every immunoSEQ 96-well plate was sequenced on a separate single-read 150-cycle Illumina NextSeq 550 flow cell. As for how the authors treated the data: Because the immunoSEQ output included only junctional sequences and no quality scores, the filtering could not be the same as the filtering used for full-length reads. Sequences were annotated with PyIR, a Python wrapper for IgBLAST v1.9, and V/J genes and CDR3 were assigned using IMGT germline references. Reads with weak V/J assignments (E-value above 1e-6), missing CDR3, stop codons, out-of-frame junctions, or ambiguous translated residues were removed. A V3J clonotype was defined by an identical inferred V gene, J gene, and CDR3 amino acid sequence. The percentage overlap between two repertoires was calculated by dividing the number of shared unique clonotypes by the size of the smaller repertoire. Repertoire richness was assessed with RTK rarefaction, the Chao1 estimator, and Recon v2.1 estimates of unobserved clonotypes. OLGA was used to compute generation probabilities for all TCRbeta clonotypes that the gDNA method yielded from a handful of donors. TCRdb took this table from immuneACCESS and kept in-frame rearrangements with V and J called. Such tables lack part of the clones; where checked against another copy, unresolved V genes explain under half of the gap, and the rest is unexplained. V and J calls plus clone size are reproduced from that table; the DNA served to infer D and trimming. The sample includes about 2.4 million clones, with roughly 93% observed a single time. Around 0.37% of the sample lies in the top ten.

In this chain, TRBV10-3 is recombined with TRBJ2-7; the D segment might be TRBD1 or TRBD2, since each matches 6 bases. The source is a man between 18 and 29 years old in good health. Some clones in this sample may be carry-over from other donors' samples. The sample taken for sequencing was naive CD4+ T cells from PBMCs. In the paper's terms, the cell subset or site label means: CD45RA+ positively selected. The CDR3 in this case is CAISESSGGWYEQYF. The sequence in DNA is TGTGCCATCAGTGAGTCTTCCGGGGGCTGGTACGAGCAGTACTTC.